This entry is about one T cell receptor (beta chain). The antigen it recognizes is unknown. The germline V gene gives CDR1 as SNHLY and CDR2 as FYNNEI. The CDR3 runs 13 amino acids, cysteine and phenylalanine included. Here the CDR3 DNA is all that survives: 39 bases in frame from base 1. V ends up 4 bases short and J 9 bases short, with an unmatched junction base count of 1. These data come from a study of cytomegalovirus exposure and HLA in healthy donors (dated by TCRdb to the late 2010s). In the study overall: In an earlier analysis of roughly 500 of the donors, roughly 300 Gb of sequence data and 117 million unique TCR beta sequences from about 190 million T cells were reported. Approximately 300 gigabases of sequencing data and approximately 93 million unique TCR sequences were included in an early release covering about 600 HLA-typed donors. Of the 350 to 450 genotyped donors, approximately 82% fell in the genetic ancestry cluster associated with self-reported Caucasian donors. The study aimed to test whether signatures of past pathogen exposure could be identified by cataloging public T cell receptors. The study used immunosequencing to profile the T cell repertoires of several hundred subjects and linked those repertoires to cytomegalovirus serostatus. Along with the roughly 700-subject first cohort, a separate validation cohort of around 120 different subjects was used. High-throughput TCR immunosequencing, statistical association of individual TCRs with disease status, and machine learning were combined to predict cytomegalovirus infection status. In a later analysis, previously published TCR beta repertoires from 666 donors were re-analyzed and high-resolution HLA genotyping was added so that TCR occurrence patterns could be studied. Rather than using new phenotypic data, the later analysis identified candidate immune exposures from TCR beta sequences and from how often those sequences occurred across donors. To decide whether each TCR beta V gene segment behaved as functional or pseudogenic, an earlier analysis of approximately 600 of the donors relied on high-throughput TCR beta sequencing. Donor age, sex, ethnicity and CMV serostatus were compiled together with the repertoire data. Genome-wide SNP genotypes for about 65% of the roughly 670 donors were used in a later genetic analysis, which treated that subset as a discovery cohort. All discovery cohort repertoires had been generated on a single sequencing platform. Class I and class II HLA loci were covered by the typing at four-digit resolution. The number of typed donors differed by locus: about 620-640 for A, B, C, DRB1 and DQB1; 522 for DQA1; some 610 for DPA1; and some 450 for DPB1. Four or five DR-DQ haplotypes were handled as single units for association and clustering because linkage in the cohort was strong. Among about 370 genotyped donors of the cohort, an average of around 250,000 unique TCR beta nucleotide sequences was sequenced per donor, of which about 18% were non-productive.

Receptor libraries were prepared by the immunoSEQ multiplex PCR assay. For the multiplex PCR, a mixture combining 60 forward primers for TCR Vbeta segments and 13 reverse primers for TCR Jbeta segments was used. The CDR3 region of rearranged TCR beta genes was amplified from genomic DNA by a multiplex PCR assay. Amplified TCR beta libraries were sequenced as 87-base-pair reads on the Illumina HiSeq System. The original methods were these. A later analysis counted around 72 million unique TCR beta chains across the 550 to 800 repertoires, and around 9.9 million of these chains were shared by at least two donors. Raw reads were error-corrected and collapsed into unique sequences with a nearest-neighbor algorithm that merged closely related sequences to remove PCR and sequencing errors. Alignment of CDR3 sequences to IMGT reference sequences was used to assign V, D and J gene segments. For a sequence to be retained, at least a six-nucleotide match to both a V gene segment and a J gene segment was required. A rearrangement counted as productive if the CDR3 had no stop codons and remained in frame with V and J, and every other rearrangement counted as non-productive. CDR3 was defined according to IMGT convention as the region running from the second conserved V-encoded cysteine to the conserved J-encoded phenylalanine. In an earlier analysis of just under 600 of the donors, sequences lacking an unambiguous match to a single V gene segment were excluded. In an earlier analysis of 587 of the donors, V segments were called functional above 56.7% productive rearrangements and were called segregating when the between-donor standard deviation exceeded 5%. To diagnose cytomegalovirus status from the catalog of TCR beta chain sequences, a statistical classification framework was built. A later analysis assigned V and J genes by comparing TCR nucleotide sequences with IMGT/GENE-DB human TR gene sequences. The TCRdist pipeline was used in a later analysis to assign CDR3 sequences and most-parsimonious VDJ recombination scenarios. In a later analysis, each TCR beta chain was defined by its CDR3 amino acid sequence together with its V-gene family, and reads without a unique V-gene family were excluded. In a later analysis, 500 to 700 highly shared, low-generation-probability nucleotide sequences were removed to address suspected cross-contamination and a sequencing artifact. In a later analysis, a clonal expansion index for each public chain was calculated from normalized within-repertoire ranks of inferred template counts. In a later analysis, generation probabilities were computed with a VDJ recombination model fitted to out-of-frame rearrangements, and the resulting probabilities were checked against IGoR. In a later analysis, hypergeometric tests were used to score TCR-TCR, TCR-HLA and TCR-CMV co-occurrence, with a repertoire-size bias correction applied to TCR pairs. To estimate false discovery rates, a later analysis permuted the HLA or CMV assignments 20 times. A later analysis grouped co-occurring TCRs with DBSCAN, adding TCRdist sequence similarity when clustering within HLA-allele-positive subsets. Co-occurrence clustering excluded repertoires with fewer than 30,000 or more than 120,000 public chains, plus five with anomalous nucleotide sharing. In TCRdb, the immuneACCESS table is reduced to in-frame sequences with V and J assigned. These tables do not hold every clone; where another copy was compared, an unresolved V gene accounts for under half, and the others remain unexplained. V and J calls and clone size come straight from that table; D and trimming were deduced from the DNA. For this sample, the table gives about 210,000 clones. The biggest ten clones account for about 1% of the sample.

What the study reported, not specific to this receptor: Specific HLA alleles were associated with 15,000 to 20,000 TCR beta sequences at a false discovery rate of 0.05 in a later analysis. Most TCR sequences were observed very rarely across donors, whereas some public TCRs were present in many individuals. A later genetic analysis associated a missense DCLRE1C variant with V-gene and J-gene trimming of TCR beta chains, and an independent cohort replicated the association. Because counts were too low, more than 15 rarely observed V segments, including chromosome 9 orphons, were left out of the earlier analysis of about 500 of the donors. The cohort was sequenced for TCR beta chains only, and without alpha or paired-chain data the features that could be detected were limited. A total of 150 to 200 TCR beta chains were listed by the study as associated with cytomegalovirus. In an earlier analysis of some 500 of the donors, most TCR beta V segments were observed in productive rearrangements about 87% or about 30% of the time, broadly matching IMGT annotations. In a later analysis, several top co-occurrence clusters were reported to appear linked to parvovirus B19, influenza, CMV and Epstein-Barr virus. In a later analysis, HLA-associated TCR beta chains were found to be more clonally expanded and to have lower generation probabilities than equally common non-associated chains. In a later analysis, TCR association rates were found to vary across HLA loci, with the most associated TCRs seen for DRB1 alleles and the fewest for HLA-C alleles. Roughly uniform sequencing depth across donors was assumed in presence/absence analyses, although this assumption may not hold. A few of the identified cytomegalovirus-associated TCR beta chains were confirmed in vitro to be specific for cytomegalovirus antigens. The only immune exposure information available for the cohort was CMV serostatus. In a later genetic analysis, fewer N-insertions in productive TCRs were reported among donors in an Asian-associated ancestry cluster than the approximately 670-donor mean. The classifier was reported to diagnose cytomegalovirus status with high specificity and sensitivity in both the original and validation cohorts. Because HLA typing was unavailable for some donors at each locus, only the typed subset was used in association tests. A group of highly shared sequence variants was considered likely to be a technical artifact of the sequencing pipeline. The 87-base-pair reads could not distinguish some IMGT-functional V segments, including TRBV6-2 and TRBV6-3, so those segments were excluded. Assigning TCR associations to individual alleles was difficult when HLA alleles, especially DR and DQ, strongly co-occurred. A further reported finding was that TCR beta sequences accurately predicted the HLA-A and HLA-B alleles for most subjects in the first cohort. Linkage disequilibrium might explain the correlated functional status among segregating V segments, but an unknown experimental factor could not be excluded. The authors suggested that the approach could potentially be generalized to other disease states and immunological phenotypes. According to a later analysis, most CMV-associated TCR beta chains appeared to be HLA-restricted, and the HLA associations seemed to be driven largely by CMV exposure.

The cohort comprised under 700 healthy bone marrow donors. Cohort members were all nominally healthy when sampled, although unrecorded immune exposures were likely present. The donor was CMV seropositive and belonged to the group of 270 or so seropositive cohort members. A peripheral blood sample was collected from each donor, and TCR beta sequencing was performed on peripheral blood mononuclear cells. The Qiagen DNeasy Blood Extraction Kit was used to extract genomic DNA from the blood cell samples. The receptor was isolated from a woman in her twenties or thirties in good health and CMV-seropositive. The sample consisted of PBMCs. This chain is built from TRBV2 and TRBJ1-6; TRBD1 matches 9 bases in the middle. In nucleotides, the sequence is TGTGCCAGCAGTGGGACAGGGGTTTCACCCCTCCACTTT. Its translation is CASSGTGVSPLHF.